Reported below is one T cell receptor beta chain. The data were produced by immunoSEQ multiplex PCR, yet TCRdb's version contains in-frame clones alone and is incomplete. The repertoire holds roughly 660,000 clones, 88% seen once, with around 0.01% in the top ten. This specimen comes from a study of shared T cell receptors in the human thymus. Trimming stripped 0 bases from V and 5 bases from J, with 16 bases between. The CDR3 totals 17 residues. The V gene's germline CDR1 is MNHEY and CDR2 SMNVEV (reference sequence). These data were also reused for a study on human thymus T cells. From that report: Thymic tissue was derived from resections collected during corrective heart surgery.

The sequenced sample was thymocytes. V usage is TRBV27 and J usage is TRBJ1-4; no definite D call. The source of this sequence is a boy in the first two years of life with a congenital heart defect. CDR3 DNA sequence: TGTGCCAGCAGTTTATCGCCGGTCCGAGGAGGCAATGAAAAACTGTTTTTT. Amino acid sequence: CASSLSPVRGGNEKLFF.